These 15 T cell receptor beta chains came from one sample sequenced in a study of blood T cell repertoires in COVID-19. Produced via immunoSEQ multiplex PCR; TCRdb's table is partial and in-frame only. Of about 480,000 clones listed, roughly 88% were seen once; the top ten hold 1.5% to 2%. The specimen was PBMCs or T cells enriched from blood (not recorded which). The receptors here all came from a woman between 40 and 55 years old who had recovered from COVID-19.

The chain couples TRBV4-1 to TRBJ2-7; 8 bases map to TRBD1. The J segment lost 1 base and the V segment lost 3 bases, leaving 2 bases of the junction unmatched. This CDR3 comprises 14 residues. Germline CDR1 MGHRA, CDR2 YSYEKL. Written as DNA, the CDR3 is TGCGCCAGCAGCCACGGACAGGGTTCCTACGAGCAGTACTTC. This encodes CASSHGQGSYEQYF.

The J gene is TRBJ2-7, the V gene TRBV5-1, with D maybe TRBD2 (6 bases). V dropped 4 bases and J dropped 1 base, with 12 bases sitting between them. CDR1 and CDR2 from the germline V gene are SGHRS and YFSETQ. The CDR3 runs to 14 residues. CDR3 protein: CASSAGGISYEQYF. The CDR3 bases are TGCGCCAGCAGCGCCGGCGGGATTTCCTACGAGCAGTACTTC. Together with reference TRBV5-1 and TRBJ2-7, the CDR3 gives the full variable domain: KAGVTQTPRYLIKTRGQQVTLSCSPISGHRSVSWYQQTPGQGLQFLFEYFSETQRNKGNFPGRFSGRQFSNSRSEMNVSTLELGDSALYLCASSAGGISYEQYFGPGTRLTVT.

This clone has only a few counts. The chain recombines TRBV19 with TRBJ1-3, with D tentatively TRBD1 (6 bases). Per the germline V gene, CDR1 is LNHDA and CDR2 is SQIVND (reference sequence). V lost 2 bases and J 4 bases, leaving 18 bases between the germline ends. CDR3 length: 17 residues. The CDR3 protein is CASSILQGRSTGNTIYF. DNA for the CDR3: TGTGCCAGTAGTATATTACAGGGACGAAGTACCGGAAACACCATATATTTT.

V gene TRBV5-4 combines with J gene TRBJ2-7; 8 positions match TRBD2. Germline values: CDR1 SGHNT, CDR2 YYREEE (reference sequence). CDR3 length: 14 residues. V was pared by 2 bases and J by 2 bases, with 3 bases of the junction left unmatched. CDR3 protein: CASSFSGEAYEQYF. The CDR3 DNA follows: TGTGCCAGCAGCTTTAGCGGGGAAGCCTACGAGCAGTACTTC.

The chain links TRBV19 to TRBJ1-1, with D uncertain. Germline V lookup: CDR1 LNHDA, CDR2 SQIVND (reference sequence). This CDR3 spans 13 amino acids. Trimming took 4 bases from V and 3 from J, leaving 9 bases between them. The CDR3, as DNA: TGTGCCAGTAGTACCGGGTCCTACACTGAAGCTTTCTTT. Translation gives CASSTGSYTEAFF.

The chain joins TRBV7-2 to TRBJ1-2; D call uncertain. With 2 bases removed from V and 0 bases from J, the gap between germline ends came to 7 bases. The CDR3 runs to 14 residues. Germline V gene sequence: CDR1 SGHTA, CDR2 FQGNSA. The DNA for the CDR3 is TGTGCCAGCAGCTTAAACGGGGCTAACTATGGCTACACCTTC. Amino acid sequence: CASSLNGANYGYTF.

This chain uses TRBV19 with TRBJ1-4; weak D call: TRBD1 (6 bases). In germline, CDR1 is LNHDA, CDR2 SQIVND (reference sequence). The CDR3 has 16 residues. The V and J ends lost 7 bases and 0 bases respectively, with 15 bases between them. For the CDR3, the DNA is TGTGCCAGTAAGGCCTCGGGGGGCACAACTAATGAAAAACTGTTTTTT. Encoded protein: CASKASGGTTNEKLFF.

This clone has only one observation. CDR3: CASSGPGVSLLDEQYF. In nucleotides, the CDR3 is TGCGCCAGCAGTGGGCCCGGGGTGTCCCTCCTGGACGAGCAGTACTTC. The J gene is TRBJ2-7, the V gene TRBV10-1; D possibly corresponds to TRBD2 (5 bases). Germline CDR1 and CDR2: WNHNN and SYGVQD (reference sequence). Between the trimmed V and J ends, which lost 4 bases and 5 bases, there was a span of 21 bases. There are 16 residues in the CDR3.

Written as DNA, the CDR3 is TGTGCCAGCAGCTTTGGCCGAGTCGGGACCCAGCATTTT. This encodes CASSFGRVGTQHF. The V call is TRBV5-6, the J call TRBJ1-5, with no clear D. Germline values: CDR1 SGHDT, CDR2 YYEEEE. Trimming took off 2 bases at V and 11 bases at J, with 14 bases between the two ends. The CDR3 totals 13 residues.

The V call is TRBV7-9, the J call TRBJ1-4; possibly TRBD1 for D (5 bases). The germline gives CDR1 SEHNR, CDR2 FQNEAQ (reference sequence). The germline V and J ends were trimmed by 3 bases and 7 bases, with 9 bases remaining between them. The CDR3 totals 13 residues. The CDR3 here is CASSFPGLEKLFF. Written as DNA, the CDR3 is TGTGCCAGCAGCTTTCCAGGGCTTGAAAAACTGTTTTTT. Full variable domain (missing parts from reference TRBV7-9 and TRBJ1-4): DTGVSQNPRHKITKRGQNVTFRCDPISEHNRLYWYRQTLGQGPEFLTYFQNEAQLEKSRLLSDRFSAERPKGSFSTLEIQRTEQGDSAMYLCASSFPGLEKLFFGSGTQLSVL.

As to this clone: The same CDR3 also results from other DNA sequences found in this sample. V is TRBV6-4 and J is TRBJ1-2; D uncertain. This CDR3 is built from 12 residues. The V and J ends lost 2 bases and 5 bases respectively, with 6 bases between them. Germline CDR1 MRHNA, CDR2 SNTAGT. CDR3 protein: CASSDRGYGYTF. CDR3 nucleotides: TGTGCCAGCAGTGACCGGGGATATGGCTACACCTTC.

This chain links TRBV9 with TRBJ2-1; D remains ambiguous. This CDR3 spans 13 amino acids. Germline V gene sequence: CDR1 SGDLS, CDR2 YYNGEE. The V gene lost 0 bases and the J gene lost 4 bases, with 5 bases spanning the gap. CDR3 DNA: TGTGCCAGCAGCGTAGACCGGTACAATGAGCAGTTCTTC. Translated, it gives CASSVDRYNEQFF.

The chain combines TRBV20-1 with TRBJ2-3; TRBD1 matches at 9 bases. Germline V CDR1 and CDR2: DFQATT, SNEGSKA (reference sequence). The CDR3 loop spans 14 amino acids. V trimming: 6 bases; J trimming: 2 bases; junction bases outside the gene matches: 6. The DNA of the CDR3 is TGCAGTGCCAGTGGGGACAGGGACACAGATACGCAGTATTTT. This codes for CSASGDRDTDTQYF.

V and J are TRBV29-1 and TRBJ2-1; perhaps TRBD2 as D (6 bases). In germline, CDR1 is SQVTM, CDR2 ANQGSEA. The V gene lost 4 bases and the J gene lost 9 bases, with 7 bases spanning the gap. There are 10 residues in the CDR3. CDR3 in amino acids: CSVVEGEQFF. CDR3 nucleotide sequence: TGCAGCGTTGTGGAGGGTGAGCAGTTCTTC.

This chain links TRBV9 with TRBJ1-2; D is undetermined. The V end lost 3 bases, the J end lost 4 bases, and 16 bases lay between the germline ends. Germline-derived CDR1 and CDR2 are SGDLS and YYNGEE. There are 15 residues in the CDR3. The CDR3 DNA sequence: TGTGCCAGCAGCGCTGGAGACGGAGTTTTCTATGGCTACACCTTC. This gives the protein CASSAGDGVFYGYTF.